The clone carrying this T cell receptor beta chain was counted once. Repertoires were generated with immunoSEQ multiplex PCR, while TCRdb's copy carries only in-frame clones and drops some. This table holds hundreds of thousands of clones, about 82% found once. This sample was included in a study of blood T cell repertoires in COVID-19. Looking at the study overall: The analysed material was cDNA or gDNA that came from T cells, B-cell-depleted T cells, or PBMCs.

From germline, CDR1 is MNHEY and CDR2 SVGEGT. This CDR3 region has 15 residues. Between the trimmed V and J ends, which lost 2 bases and 0 bases, there was a span of 8 bases. The TCR originated in a woman older than 75 with acute or convalescent COVID-19. Sequences were obtained from peripheral blood. The chain links TRBV6-2 or TRBV6-3 to TRBJ1-5, with D maybe TRBD1 (6 bases). This chain's CDR3 is CASSYGQTSNQPQHF. The CDR3 bases are TGTGCCAGCAGTTACGGACAGACTAGCAATCAGCCCCAGCATTTT.